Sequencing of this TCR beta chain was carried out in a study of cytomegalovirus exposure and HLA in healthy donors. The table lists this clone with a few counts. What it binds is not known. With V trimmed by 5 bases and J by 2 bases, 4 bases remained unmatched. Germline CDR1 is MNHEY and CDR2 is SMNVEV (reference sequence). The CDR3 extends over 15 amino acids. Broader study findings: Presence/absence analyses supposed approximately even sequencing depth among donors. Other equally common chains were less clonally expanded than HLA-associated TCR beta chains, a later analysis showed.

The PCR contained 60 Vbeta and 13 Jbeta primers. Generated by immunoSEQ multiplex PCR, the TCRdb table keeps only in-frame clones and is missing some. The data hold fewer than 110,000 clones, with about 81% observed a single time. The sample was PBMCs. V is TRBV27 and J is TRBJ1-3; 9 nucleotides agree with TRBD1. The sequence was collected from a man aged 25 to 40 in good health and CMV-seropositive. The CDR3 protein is CASSLGTGPGNTIYF. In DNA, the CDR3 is TGTGCCAGCAGTCTAGGGACAGGGCCTGGAAACACCATATATTTT.